This T cell receptor beta chain came from a study of blood T cell repertoires in COVID-19. The CDR3 has 17 amino acids. In germline, CDR1 is SGHRS, CDR2 YFSETQ. Deletions cut 0 bases from V and 1 base from J, with 15 bases between. Repertoires were generated with immunoSEQ multiplex PCR, while TCRdb's copy carries only in-frame clones and drops some. The data contain 250,000 to 300,000 clones, 90% of them singletons. The clonotype originates from a woman aged 25 to 45 who had recovered from COVID-19. The chain uses TRBV5-1 and TRBJ2-3, with a weak D call TRBD2 (5 bases). The source material was PBMCs or T cells enriched from blood (not recorded which). CDR3 nucleotide sequence: TGCGCCAGCAGCTTGGTAGCAAGTTGGGGAGGCACAGATACGCAGTATTTT. Translation: CASSLVASWGGTDTQYF.